Below are 17 T cell receptor beta chains sequenced from a single sample in a study of shared clonotypes between healthy human individuals. The table came from immunoSEQ multiplex PCR; TCRdb's copy has only in-frame clones and leaves some out. The table includes around 2,000,000 clones, roughly 94% detected once. CD8 cells classed as naive were CD45RO-negative and positively selected for CCR7, excluding terminally differentiated effector memory CD45RA+ cells. Sequencing was performed on naive CD8+ T cells sorted from blood. These receptor sequences come from a man younger than 35 in good health.

CDR3 sequence (DNA): TGTGCCAGCAGCTTGTCCCCTCCCGGGGAACACGAGCAGTACTTC. Protein: CASSLSPPGEHEQYF. The rearrangement links TRBV5-5 to TRBJ2-7; tentatively, D is TRBD2 (5 bases). The germline V gene has CDR1 SGHKS and CDR2 YYEKEE (reference sequence). Trimming took off 1 base at V and 5 bases at J, with 16 bases between the two ends. The CDR3 is made up of 15 amino acids.

This clone was observed once. This sequence joins TRBV4-1 and TRBJ1-3; D is unresolved. This CDR3 is built from 15 residues. Germline-derived CDR1 and CDR2 are MGHRA and YSYEKL. Trimming removed 1 base from V and 0 bases from J, with 7 bases in between. CDR3 amino acids: CASSQGPYSGNTIYF. The CDR3 region has the DNA TGCGCCAGCAGCCAAGGACCGTACTCTGGAAACACCATATATTTT.

This clone was seen only once. The chain carries TRBV27 and TRBJ2-7; 8 bases agree with TRBD2. The CDR3 covers 13 residues. Trimming took 6 bases from V and 2 from J; bases not matched to a gene: 3. CDR1 and CDR2 (germline): MNHEY, SMNVEV (reference sequence). The CDR3 nucleotides are TGTGCCAGCAGAATTAGCGGGGCCTACGAGCAGTACTTC. It is translated as CASRISGAYEQYF.

The chain links TRBV9 to TRBJ1-6, with 8 bases identical to TRBD1. V lost 8 bases to trimming and J lost 9 bases; unmatched junction nucleotides: 16. This CDR3 has 16 residues. The germline V gene encodes CDR1 SGDLS and CDR2 YYNGEE. For the CDR3, the DNA is TGTGCCAGTCTACAGTGGGAGAGGACAGGGATTTCACCCCTCCACTTT. It is translated as CASLQWERTGISPLHF.

This chain joins TRBV25-1 and TRBJ1-2; D is undetermined. Trimming left V 1 base short and J 5 bases short, with 8 bases between. CDR3 length: 13 amino acids. Germline assignment: CDR1 MGHDK and CDR2 SYGVNS. CDR3 sequence: CASSEFSGYGYTF. CDR3 DNA sequence: TGTGCCAGCAGTGAATTCAGTGGGTATGGCTACACCTTC.

V is TRBV5-6 and J is TRBJ2-7; possible D gene TRBD2, 6 bases. The V end lost 4 bases, the J end lost 5 bases, and 16 bases lay between the germline ends. The CDR3 sequence is 14 residues long. Looked up from germline, CDR1 is SGHDT and CDR2 is YYEEEE. CDR3 sequence: CASSLRDRFDEQYF. The CDR3 DNA is TGTGCCAGCAGCCTGCGGGACCGCTTCGACGAGCAGTACTTC.

In this sample, this clone turned up once. The V call is TRBV28, the J call TRBJ2-1; 7 bases fit TRBD2. The CDR3 has 14 amino acids. Per the germline V gene, CDR1 is MDHEN and CDR2 is SYDVKM. Trimming took 6 bases from V and 4 from J; bases not matched to a gene: 6. The CDR3 bases are TGTGCCAGCAGAACTAGCGCCGCATACAATGAGCAGTTCTTC. Encoded protein: CASRTSAAYNEQFF.

V is TRBV27 and J is TRBJ1-5; possibly TRBD1 for D (6 bases). In germline, CDR1 is MNHEY, CDR2 SMNVEV (reference sequence). This CDR3 is built from 15 residues. V dropped 5 bases and J dropped 7 bases, with 18 bases sitting between them. CDR3 coding DNA: TGTGCCAGCAGTGCGAAGACAGGTTCAGGGCAGCCCCAGCATTTT. Protein: CASSAKTGSGQPQHF.

The chain couples TRBV5-8 to TRBJ1-2; 8 bases fit TRBD1. J lost 3 bases, V lost 4 bases, and 5 bases had no gene match. CDR3 length equals 14 residues. Per the germline V gene, CDR1 is SGHTS and CDR2 is YDEGEE. CDR3 coding DNA: TGTGCCAGCAGCGTAGGACAGGGTTACTATGGCTACACCTTC. It codes for CASSVGQGYYGYTF.

The chain recombines TRBV7-9 with TRBJ2-7; weak D call: TRBD2 (5 bases). Germline V CDR1 and CDR2: SEHNR, FQNEAQ (reference sequence). This CDR3 region has 13 residues. Trimming pared 5 bases from V and 2 bases from J, leaving 10 bases between. The CDR3 DNA follows: TGTGCCAGCAGCCAGGACTTAACCTACGAGCAGTACTTC. Protein product: CASSQDLTYEQYF.

This clone has just one count. This chain joins TRBV15 and TRBJ2-5, with D tentatively TRBD2 (6 bases). V was shortened by 2 bases and J by 5 bases, with 15 bases between the two germline ends. This CDR3 has 15 amino acids. CDR1 and CDR2 (germline): LNHNV, YYDKDF (reference sequence). The CDR3 sequence: CATSRSPMEGETQYF. The CDR3 bases are TGTGCCACCAGCAGATCGCCTATGGAGGGCGAGACCCAGTACTTC.

The rearrangement links TRBV4-3 to TRBJ2-7; D remains ambiguous. Trimming cost V 0 bases and J 4 bases, with 10 bases left between them. In germline, CDR1 is LGHNA, CDR2 YSLEER. This CDR3 comprises 14 residues. The CDR3 reads CASSQDRYGYEQYF. The CDR3 coding sequence is TGCGCCAGCAGCCAAGATCGATACGGGTACGAGCAGTACTTC.

The V gene is TRBV6-5, the J gene TRBJ2-7, with a tentative D call TRBD2 (7 bases). The CDR3 is made up of 13 amino acids. Trimming removed 10 bases from V and 0 bases from J, with 13 bases in between. From germline, CDR1 is MNHEY and CDR2 SVGAGI. The CDR3 sequence is CATRGASSYEQYF. DNA for the CDR3: TGTGCCACCCGGGGGGCGAGCTCCTACGAGCAGTACTTC.

The chain couples TRBV5-1 to TRBJ1-5, with 7 bases matching TRBD1. V was clipped by 9 bases and J by 4 bases; unmatched bases: 4. The germline CDR1 and CDR2 sequences are SGHRS and YFSETQ. The CDR3 is 12 amino acids. CDR3 nucleotides: TGCGCCAACAGGGGTCCTAATCAGCCCCAGCATTTT. It encodes CANRGPNQPQHF.

This clone appeared a single time. The chain uses TRBV5-1 and TRBJ2-4; D may be TRBD2 (5 bases). V gave up 4 bases and J gave up 0 bases, with 17 bases separating them. Germline V gene data show CDR1 as SGHRS and CDR2 as YFSETQ. The CDR3 extends over 17 amino acids. The CDR3 here is CASSGYEAGIAKNIQYF. The CDR3 DNA is TGCGCCAGCAGCGGGTACGAGGCGGGCATAGCCAAAAACATTCAGTACTTC.

Worth noting for this clone: The sample contains more than one DNA sequence encoding this CDR3. CDR3 sequence: CASSLDRYNQPQHF. The CDR3 nucleotides are TGTGCCAGCAGTTTGGACAGATACAATCAGCCCCAGCATTTT. This chain links TRBV27 with TRBJ1-5; a possible D gene is TRBD1 (6 bases). Trimming shortened V by 3 bases and J by 3 bases, and 9 bases separated the two germline ends. Per the germline V gene, CDR1 is MNHEY and CDR2 is SMNVEV (reference sequence). The CDR3 is 14 residues long.

J is TRBJ1-6 and V is TRBV27, with D uncertain. Germline lookup yields CDR1 MNHEY and CDR2 SMNVEV (reference sequence). Trimming pared 3 bases from V and 1 base from J, leaving 13 bases between. This CDR3 region has 17 residues. CDR3 protein: CASSLSPVRSYNSPLHF. CDR3 DNA sequence: TGTGCCAGCAGTTTGTCGCCAGTGCGGTCCTATAATTCACCCCTCCACTTT.